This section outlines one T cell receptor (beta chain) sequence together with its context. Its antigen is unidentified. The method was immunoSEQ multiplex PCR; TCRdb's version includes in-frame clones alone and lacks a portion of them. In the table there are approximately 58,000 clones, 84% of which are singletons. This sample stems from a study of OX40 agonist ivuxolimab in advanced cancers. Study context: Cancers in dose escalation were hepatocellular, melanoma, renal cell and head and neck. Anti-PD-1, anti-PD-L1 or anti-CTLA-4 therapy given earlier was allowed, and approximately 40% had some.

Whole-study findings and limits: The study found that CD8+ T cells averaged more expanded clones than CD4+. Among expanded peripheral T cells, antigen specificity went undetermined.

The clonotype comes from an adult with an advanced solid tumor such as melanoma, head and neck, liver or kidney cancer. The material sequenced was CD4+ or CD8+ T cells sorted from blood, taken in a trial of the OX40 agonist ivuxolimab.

CDR3 sequence reads: CASGVANEKLFF. In DNA form, the CDR3 reads TGTGCCAGCGGGGTGGCTAATGAAAAACTGTTTTTT. The V gene is TRBV28, the J gene TRBJ1-4; the D is unclear. The CDR3 totals 12 residues. V lost 8 bases and J 3 bases, leaving 7 bases between the germline ends. In germline, CDR1 is MDHEN, CDR2 SYDVKM.